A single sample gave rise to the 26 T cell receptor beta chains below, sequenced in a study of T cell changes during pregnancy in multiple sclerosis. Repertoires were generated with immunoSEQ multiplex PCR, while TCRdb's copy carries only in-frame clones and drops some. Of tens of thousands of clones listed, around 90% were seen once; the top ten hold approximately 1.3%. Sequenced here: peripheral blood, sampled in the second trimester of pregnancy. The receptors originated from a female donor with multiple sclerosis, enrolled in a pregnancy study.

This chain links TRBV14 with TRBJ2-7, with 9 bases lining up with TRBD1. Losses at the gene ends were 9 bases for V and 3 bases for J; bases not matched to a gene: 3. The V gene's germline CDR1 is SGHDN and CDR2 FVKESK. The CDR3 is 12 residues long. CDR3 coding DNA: TGTGCCAGTCGGGGACAGGGCTACGAGCAGTACTTC. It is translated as CASRGQGYEQYF. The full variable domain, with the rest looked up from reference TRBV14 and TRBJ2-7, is EAGVTQFPSHSVIEKGQTVTLRCDPISGHDNLYWYRRVMGKEIKFLLHFVKESKQDESGMPNNRFLAERTGGTYSTLKVQPAELEDSGVYFCASRGQGYEQYFGPGTRLTVT.

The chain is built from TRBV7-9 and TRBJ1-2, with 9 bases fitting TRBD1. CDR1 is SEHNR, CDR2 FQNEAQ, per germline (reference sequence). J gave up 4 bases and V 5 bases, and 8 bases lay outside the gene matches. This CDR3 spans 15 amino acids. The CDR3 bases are TGTGCCAGCAGCCCTTGGGACAGGGTAATCTATGGCTACACCTTC. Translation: CASSPWDRVIYGYTF.

The DNA of the CDR3 is TGCGCCAGCAGCTTATCAGGTACGCGCACTGAAGCTTTCTTT. Residues: CASSLSGTRTEAFF. The chain combines TRBV5-1 with TRBJ1-1; D is ambiguous. Germline CDR1 is SGHRS and CDR2 is YFSETQ. V was trimmed by 2 bases and J by 4 bases, leaving 12 bases between them. CDR3 length: 14 amino acids.

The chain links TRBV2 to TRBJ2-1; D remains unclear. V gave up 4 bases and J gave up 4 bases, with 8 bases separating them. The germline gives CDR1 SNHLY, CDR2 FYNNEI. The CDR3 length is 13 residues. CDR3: CASSGPFYNEQFF. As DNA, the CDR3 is TGTGCCAGCAGTGGTCCCTTTTACAATGAGCAGTTCTTC.

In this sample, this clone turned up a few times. DNA for the CDR3: TGTGCCTGGAGTGGGGGCAGGGATCAGCCCCAGCATTTT. Protein product: CAWSGGRDQPQHF. The chain has TRBV30 and TRBJ1-5; possibly TRBD1 for D (5 bases). CDR1 GTSNPN and CDR2 SVGIG come from the germline V gene (reference sequence). The CDR3 runs 13 residues. With 1 base removed from V and 5 bases from J, the gap between germline ends came to 9 bases.

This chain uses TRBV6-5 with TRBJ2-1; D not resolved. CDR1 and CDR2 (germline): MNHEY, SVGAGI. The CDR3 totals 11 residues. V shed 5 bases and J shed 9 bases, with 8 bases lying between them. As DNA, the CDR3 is TGTGCCAGCAGTCGCGGTTTTGAGCAGTTCTTC. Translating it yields CASSRGFEQFF.

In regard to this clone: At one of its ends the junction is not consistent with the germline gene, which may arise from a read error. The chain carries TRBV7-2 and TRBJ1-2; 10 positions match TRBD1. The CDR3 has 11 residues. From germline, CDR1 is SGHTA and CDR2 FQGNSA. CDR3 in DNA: TGTGCCAGCAGCCCGAGGACAGGGGGAGGCTTC. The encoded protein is CASSPRTGGGF.

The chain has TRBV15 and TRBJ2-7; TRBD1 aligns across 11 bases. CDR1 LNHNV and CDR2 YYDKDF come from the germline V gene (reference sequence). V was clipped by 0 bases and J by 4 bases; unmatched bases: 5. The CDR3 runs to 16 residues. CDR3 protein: CATSRDGGTGGYEQYF. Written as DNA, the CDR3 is TGTGCCACCAGCAGAGATGGGGGGACAGGGGGATACGAGCAGTACTTC.

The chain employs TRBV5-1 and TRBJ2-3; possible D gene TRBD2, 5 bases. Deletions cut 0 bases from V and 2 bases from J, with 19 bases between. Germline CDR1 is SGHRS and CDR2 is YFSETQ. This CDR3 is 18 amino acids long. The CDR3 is CASSLDGGPRASTDTQYF. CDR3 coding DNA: TGCGCCAGCAGCTTGGACGGAGGACCGAGGGCTTCCACAGATACGCAGTATTTT.

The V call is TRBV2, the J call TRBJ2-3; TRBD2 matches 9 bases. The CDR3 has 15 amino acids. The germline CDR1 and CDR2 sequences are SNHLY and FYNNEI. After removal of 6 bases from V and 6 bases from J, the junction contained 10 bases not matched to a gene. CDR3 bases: TGTGCCAGCAGACGGAGCGGGGGGACCACCGATACGCAGTATTTT. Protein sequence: CASRRSGGTTDTQYF.

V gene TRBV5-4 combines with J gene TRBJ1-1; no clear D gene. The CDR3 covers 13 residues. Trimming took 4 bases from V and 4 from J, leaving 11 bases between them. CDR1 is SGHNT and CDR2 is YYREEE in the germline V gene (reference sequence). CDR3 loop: CASSMTTVTEAFF. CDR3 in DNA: TGTGCCAGCAGCATGACTACGGTCACTGAAGCTTTCTTT.

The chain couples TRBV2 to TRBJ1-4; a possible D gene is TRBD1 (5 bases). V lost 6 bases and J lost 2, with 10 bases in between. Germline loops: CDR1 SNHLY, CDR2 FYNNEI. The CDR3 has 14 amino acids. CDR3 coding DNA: TGTGCCAGCAGGCAGGGTTCTACTAATGAAAAACTGTTTTTT. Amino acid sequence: CASRQGSTNEKLFF.

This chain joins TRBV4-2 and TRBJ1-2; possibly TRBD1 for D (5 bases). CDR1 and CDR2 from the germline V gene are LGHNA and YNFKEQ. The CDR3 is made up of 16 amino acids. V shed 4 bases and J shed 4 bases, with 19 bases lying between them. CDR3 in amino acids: CASSPSLGGSLYGYTF. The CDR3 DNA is TGTGCCAGCAGCCCTAGCTTGGGGGGGAGCCTCTATGGCTACACCTTC.

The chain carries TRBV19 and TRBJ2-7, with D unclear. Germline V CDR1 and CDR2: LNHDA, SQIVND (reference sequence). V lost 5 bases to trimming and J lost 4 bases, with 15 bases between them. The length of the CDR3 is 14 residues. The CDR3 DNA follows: TGTGCCAGTAGTCCACGAGTGGTCCCATACGAGCAGTACTTC. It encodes CASSPRVVPYEQYF.

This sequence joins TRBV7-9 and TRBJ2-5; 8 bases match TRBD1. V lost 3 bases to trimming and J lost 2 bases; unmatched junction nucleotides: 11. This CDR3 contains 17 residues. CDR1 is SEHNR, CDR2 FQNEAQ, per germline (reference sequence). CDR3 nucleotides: TGTGCCAGCAGCTTGATATACGGACAGGGCTCTCAAGAGACCCAGTACTTC. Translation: CASSLIYGQGSQETQYF.

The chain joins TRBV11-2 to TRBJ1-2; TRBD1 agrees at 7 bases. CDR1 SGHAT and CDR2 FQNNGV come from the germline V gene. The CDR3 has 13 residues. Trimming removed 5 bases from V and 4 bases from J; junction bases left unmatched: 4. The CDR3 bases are TGTGCCAGCAGCAACAGGGGTGGCTATGGCTACACCTTC. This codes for CASSNRGGYGYTF.

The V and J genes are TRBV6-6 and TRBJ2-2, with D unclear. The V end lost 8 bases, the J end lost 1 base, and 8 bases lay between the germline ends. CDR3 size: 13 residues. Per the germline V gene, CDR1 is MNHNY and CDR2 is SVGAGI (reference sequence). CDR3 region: CASPSGNTGELFF. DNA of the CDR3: TGTGCCAGCCCCTCGGGGAACACCGGGGAGCTGTTTTTT.

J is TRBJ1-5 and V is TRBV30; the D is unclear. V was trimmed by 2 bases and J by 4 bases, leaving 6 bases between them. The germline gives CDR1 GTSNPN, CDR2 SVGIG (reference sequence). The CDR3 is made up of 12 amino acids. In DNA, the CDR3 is TGTGCCTGGAGTAGGAGTAATCAGCCCCAGCATTTT. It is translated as CAWSRSNQPQHF.

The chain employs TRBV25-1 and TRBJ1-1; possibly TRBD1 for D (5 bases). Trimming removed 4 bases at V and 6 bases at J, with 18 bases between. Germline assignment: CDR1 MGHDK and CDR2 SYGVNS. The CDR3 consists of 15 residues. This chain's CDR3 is CASSVRGSVSAEAFF. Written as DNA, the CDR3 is TGTGCCAGCAGTGTACGGGGGTCAGTGAGCGCTGAAGCTTTCTTT. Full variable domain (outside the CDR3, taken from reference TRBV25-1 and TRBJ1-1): EADIYQTPRYLVIGTGKKITLECSQTMGHDKMYWYQQDPGMELHLIHYSYGVNSTEKGDLSSESTVSRIRTEHFPLTLESARPSHTSQYLCASSVRGSVSAEAFFGQGTRLTVV.

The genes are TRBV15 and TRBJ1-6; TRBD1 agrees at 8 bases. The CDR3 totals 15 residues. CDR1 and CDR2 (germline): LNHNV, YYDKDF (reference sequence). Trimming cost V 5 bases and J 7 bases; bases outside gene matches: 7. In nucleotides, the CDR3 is TGTGCCACCAGCCCACGGACAGGGAAAAATTCACCCCTCCACTTT. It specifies CATSPRTGKNSPLHF.

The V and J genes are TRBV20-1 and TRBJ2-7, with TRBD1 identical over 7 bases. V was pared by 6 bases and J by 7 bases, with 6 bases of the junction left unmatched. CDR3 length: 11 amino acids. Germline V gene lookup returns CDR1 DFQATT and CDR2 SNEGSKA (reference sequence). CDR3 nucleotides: TGCAGTGCAATGACAGGGCGGGAGCAGTACTTC. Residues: CSAMTGREQYF.

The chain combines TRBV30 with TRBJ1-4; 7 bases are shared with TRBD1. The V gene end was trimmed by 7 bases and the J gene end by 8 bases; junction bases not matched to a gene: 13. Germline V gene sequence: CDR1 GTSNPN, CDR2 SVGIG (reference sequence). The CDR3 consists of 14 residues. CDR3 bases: TGTGCCTTCTCCGACAGGGCAGTAGGGGAAAAACTGTTTTTT. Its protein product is CAFSDRAVGEKLFF.

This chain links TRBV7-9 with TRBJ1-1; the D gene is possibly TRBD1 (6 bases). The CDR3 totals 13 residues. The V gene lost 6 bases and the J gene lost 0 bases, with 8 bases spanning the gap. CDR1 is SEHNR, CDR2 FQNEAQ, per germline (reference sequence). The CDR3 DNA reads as TGTGCCAGCAGAGGACAGATGAACACTGAAGCTTTCTTT. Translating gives CASRGQMNTEAFF. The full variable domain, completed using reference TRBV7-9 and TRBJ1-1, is DTGVSQNPRHKITKRGQNVTFRCDPISEHNRLYWYRQTLGQGPEFLTYFQNEAQLEKSRLLSDRFSAERPKGSFSTLEIQRTEQGDSAMYLCASRGQMNTEAFFGQGTRLTVV.

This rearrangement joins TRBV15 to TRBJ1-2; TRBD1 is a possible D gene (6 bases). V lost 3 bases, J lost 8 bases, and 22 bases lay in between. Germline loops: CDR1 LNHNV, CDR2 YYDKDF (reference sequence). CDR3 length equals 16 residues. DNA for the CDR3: TGTGCCACCAGCAGGACCCCCGACAGGCCCTTGGGAGGCTACACCTTC. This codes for CATSRTPDRPLGGYTF.

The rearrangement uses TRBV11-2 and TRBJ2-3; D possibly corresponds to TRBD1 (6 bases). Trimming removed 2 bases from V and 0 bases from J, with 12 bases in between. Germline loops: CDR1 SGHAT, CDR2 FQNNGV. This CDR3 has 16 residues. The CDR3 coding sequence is TGTGCCAGCAGCTTAAGTGGCAGGGGTAGCACAGATACGCAGTATTTT. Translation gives CASSLSGRGSTDTQYF. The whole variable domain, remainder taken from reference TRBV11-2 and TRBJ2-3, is EAGVAQSPRYKIIEKRQSVAFWCNPISGHATLYWYQQILGQGPKLLIQFQNNGVVDDSQLPKDRFSAERLKGVDSTLKIQPAKLEDSAVYLCASSLSGRGSTDTQYFGPGTRLTVL.

The CDR3 DNA reads as TGTGCCAGCAGCTTCTCTCGACACGGCTACACCTTC. Translating it yields CASSFSRHGYTF. The chain couples TRBV11-2 to TRBJ1-2, with D hard to call. The germline V and J ends were trimmed by 3 bases and 8 bases, with 10 bases remaining between them. Germline V gene data show CDR1 as SGHAT and CDR2 as FQNNGV. CDR3 length: 12 residues. The full variable domain, its missing parts supplied by reference TRBV11-2 and TRBJ1-2, is EAGVAQSPRYKIIEKRQSVAFWCNPISGHATLYWYQQILGQGPKLLIQFQNNGVVDDSQLPKDRFSAERLKGVDSTLKIQPAKLEDSAVYLCASSFSRHGYTFGSGTRLTVV.